The 13 T cell receptor beta chains given below trace back to one sample, sequenced in a study of beta chain features in type 1 diabetes. Every isolated RNA sample was fully reverse transcribed, so sequencing captured expressed TCRB transcripts. Assay: immunoSEQ multiplex PCR; the TCRdb copy retains only in-frame clones and omits some. The sample shows some 270,000 clones, roughly an eighth of them seen only once. Source material: naive CD4+ T cells from blood. The receptors were gathered from a woman aged 40 to 49 in good health.

The table lists this clone with a few counts. The chain is built from TRBV5-1 and TRBJ2-5; 10 bases match TRBD1. The ends lost 4 bases at V and 4 bases at J; junction bases unmatched: 4. CDR1 is SGHRS and CDR2 is YFSETQ in the germline V gene. The CDR3 has 14 residues. CDR3 protein: CASSRTGGGETQYF. CDR3 nucleotides: TGCGCCAGCAGCAGGACAGGGGGTGGAGAGACCCAGTACTTC.

This rearrangement joins TRBV5-6 to TRBJ2-1; the D is unclear. V was trimmed by 4 bases and J by 4 bases, leaving 9 bases between them. This CDR3 spans 13 amino acids. Germline V gives CDR1 SGHDT, CDR2 YYEEEE. CDR3 loop: CASSRRIYNEQFF. The DNA of the CDR3 is TGTGCCAGCAGCCGCAGGATTTACAATGAGCAGTTCTTC.

Details on this clone: Other nucleotide sequences from this sample produce the same CDR3. The chain recombines TRBV9 with TRBJ2-1, with 12 bases fitting TRBD2. CDR1 SGDLS and CDR2 YYNGEE come from the germline V gene. CDR3 length: 15 amino acids. J gave up 8 bases and V 2 bases, and 5 bases lay outside the gene matches. The CDR3 nucleotides are TGTGCCAGCAGCGTCTCTAGCGGGGGGGCCGATGAGCAGTTCTTC. Amino acid sequence: CASSVSSGGADEQFF.

The chain carries TRBV7-2 and TRBJ1-2, with D maybe TRBD1 (5 bases). V was cut by 5 bases and J by 7 bases, with 17 bases left in between. Germline CDR1 reads SGHTA; CDR2 reads FQGNSA. The CDR3 is made up of 14 amino acids. The CDR3 DNA sequence: TGTGCCAGCAGCCCCGGACATCCGAGTGGTGGCTACACCTTC. This codes for CASSPGHPSGGYTF.

In its sample, this clone was seen a few times. V usage is TRBV19 and J usage is TRBJ1-5; 11 nucleotides agree with TRBD1. The CDR3 has 15 amino acids. CDR1 is LNHDA and CDR2 is SQIVND in the germline V gene (reference sequence). With 3 bases clipped from V and 7 bases from J, the junction kept 5 bases outside the gene matches. CDR3 region: CASSILGQGGQPQHF. DNA for the CDR3: TGTGCCAGTAGTATTCTGGGACAGGGGGGACAGCCCCAGCATTTT.

This clone was detected only a few times. The J gene is TRBJ2-1, the V gene TRBV28; 9 nucleotides line up with TRBD1. V was pared by 5 bases and J by 3 bases, with 8 bases of the junction left unmatched. This CDR3 has 16 amino acids. The germline CDR1 and CDR2 sequences are MDHEN and SYDVKM. The CDR3 DNA sequence: TGTGCCAGCAGTGACCCGGGACAGGGTCTCTACAATGAGCAGTTCTTC. Residues: CASSDPGQGLYNEQFF.

The chain joins TRBV5-1 to TRBJ1-1; D might be TRBD1 (5 bases). V was shortened by 1 base and J by 4 bases, with 14 bases between the two germline ends. The germline V gene encodes CDR1 SGHRS and CDR2 YFSETQ. The CDR3 spans 15 residues. The CDR3 sequence: CASSLPRQGITEAFF. Written as DNA, the CDR3 is TGCGCCAGCAGCTTGCCCCGGCAGGGAATCACTGAAGCTTTCTTT.

V and J are TRBV6-1 and TRBJ2-2, with TRBD1 identical over 10 bases. The CDR3 has 14 amino acids. Trimming at V came to 11 bases and at J to 3 bases, leaving 6 bases not matched to a gene. The germline CDR1 and CDR2 sequences are MNHNS and SASEGT. The CDR3 region has the DNA TGTGCCTCGAGGGGGACAGGGGACACCGGGGAGCTGTTTTTT. Amino acid sequence: CASRGTGDTGELFF.

The chain has TRBV25-1 and TRBJ2-7, with TRBD1 matching 10 bases. The CDR3 runs to 15 residues. Germline loops: CDR1 MGHDK, CDR2 SYGVNS. The ends lost 3 bases at V and 3 bases at J; junction bases unmatched: 5. CDR3 sequence reads: CASSEGDRGLYEQYF. As DNA, the CDR3 is TGTGCCAGCAGTGAGGGCGACAGGGGGCTCTACGAGCAGTACTTC.

This clone came up a few times. This chain links TRBV9 with TRBJ2-1; TRBD2 agrees at 8 bases. Germline CDR1 SGDLS, CDR2 YYNGEE. Trimming cost V 0 bases and J 10 bases; bases outside gene matches: 12. The CDR3 length is 16 residues. CDR3 sequence (DNA): TGTGCCAGCAGCGTAGTTCAGGGGTTAGCGGGGCGCGAGCAGTTCTTC. Translated: CASSVVQGLAGREQFF.

V and J are TRBV6-5 and TRBJ2-7, with 9 bases matching TRBD1. The germline V gene encodes CDR1 MNHEY and CDR2 SVGAGI. The length of the CDR3 is 15 residues. Germline trimming cut 6 bases from V and 1 base from J; bases unmatched to any gene: 7. CDR3: CASSRTGDISYEQYF. CDR3 nucleotides: TGTGCCAGCAGCCGGACAGGGGATATATCCTACGAGCAGTACTTC.

The V and J genes are TRBV7-2 and TRBJ2-7, with 12 nucleotides matching TRBD2. This CDR3 region has 18 residues. J was trimmed by 4 bases and V by 1 base; bases with no gene match: 11. Germline V CDR1 and CDR2: SGHTA, FQGNSA. The CDR3 reads CASSLVTGGLAGSYEQYF. DNA of the CDR3: TGTGCCAGCAGCTTAGTCACAGGTGGACTAGCGGGGTCGTACGAGCAGTACTTC.

This clone was detected only a few times. This rearrangement joins TRBV7-2 to TRBJ1-3; weak D call: TRBD1 (6 bases). This CDR3 is 15 amino acids long. The ends were cut back, 4 bases at V and 1 base at J, with 11 bases in the middle. Germline assignment: CDR1 SGHTA and CDR2 FQGNSA. CDR3 DNA sequence: TGTGCCAGCAGCTCCTACACAGGGTCTGGAAACACCATATATTTT. Amino acids: CASSSYTGSGNTIYF.